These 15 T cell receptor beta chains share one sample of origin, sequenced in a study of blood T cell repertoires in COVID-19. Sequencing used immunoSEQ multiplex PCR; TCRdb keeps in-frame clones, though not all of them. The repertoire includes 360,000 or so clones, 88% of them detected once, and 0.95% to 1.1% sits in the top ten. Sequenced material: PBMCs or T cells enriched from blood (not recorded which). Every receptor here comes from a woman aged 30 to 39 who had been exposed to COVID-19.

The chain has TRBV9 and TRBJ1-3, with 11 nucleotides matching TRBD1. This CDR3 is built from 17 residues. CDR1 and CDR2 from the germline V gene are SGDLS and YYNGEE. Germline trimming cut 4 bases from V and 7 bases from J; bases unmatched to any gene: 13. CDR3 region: CASSLNPGQGVKNTIYF. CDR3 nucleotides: TGTGCCAGCAGCCTTAATCCGGGACAGGGGGTGAAGAACACCATATATTTT.

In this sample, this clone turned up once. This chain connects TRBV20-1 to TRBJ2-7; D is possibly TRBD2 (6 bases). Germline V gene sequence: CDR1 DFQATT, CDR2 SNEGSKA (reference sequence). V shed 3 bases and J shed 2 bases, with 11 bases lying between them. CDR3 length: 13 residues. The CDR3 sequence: CSASPGLTYEQYF. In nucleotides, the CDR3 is TGCAGTGCTAGTCCGGGACTTACCTACGAGCAGTACTTC.

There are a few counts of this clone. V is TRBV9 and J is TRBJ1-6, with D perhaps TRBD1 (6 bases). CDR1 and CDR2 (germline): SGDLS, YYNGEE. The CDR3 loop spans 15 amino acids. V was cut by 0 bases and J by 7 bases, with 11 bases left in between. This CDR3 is CASSVVPDSNSPLHF. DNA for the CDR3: TGTGCCAGCAGCGTAGTCCCGGACAGCAATTCACCCCTCCACTTT.

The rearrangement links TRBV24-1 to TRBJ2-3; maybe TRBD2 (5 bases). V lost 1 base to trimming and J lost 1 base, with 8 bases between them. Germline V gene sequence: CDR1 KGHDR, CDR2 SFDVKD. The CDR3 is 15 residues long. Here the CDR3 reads CATSDLDGGTDTQYF. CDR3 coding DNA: TGTGCCACCAGTGATTTAGACGGGGGCACAGATACGCAGTATTTT.

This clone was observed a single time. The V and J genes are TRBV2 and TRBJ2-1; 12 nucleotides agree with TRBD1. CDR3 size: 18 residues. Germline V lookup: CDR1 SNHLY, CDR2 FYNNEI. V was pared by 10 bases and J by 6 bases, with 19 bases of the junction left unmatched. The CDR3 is CATPGQGASGRGANEQFF. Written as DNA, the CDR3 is TGTGCCACACCGGGACAGGGGGCTAGCGGGAGAGGGGCCAATGAGCAGTTCTTC.

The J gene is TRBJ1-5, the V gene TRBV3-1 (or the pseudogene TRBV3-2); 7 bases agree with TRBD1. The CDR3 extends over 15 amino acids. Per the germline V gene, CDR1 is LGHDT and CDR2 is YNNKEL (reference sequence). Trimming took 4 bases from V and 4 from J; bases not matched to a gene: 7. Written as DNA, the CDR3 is TGTGCCAGCAGCCTGGGACAGTCTCCGAATCAGCCCCAGCATTTT. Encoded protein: CASSLGQSPNQPQHF.

CDR3 region: CASSLGGMQYF. CDR3 sequence (DNA): TGTGCCAGCAGTTTAGGGGGGATGCAGTACTTC. The chain combines TRBV27 with TRBJ2-7, with D possibly being TRBD2 (6 bases). Trimming took off 2 bases at V and 9 bases at J, with 8 bases between the two ends. The germline CDR1 and CDR2 sequences are MNHEY and SMNVEV (reference sequence). CDR3 length: 11 amino acids.

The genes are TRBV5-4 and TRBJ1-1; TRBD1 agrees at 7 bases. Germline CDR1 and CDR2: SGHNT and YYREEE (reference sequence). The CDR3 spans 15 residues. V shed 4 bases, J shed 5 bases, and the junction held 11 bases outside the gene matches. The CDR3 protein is CASSPRDSGITEAFF. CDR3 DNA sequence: TGTGCCAGCAGCCCCCGGGACAGTGGAATAACTGAAGCTTTCTTT.

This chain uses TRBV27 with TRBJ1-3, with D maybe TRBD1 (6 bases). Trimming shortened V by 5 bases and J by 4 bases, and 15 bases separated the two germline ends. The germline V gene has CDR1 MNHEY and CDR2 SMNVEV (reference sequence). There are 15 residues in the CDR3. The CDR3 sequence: CASSLWARGGNTIYF. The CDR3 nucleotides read TGTGCCAGCAGTCTTTGGGCCAGGGGAGGAAACACCATATATTTT.

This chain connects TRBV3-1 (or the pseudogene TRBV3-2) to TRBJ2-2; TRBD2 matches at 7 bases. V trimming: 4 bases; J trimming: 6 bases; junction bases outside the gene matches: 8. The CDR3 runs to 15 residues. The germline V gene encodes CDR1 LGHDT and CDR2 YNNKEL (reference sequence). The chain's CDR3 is CASSPSGTAPGELFF. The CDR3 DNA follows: TGTGCCAGCAGCCCCAGCGGGACCGCCCCCGGGGAGCTGTTTTTT.

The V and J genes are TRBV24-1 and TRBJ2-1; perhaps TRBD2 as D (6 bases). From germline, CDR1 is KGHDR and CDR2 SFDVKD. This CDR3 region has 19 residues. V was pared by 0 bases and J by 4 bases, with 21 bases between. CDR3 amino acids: CATSDLPPHQGRGYNEQFF. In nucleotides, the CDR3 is TGTGCCACCAGTGATTTGCCCCCCCACCAGGGCCGGGGGTACAATGAGCAGTTCTTC.

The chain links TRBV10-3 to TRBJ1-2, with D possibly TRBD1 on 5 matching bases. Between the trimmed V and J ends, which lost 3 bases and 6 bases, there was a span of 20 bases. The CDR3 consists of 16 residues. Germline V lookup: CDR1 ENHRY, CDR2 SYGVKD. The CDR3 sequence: CAISDGGTGPGDGYTF. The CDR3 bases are TGTGCCATCAGTGATGGGGGGACGGGTCCTGGGGATGGCTACACCTTC.

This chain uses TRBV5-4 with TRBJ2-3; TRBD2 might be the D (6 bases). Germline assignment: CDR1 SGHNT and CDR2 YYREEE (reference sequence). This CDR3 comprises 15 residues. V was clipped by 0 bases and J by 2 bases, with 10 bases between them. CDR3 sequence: CASSLGGANTDTQYF. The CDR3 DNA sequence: TGTGCCAGCAGCTTGGGCGGGGCTAACACAGATACGCAGTATTTT.

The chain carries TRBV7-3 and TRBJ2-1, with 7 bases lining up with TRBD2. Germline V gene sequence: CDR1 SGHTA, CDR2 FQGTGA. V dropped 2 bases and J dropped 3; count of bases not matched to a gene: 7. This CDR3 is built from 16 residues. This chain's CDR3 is CASSLEMGGNYNEQFF. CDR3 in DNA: TGTGCCAGCAGCTTAGAAATGGGAGGGAACTACAATGAGCAGTTCTTC.

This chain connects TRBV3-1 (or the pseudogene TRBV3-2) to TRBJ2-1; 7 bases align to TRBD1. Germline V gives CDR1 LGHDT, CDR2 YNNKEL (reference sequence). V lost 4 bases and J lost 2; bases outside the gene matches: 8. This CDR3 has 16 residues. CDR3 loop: CASSPHGDSPYNEQFF. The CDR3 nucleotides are TGTGCCAGCAGCCCCCATGGGGACAGCCCCTACAATGAGCAGTTCTTC.